This T cell receptor beta chain was recovered during a study of T cell responses to AZD1222 COVID-19 vaccine. Points from the study as a whole: Nearly half of the spike-specific TCRs reportedly recognize variant regions that carry no mutations. Spike-specific TCR breadth and depth went up after people got two AZD1222 doses.

The CDR3 spans 14 residues. The V and J ends lost 1 base and 10 bases respectively, with 13 bases between them. Germline CDR1 and CDR2: SGHTA and FQGNSA. Some clones are missing from TCRdb's copy, which holds only in-frame ones; the method was immunoSEQ multiplex PCR. The sample yields 87,000 or so clones, around 90% seen once. About this clone: Its antigen is currently unknown.

This specimen consisted of peripheral blood, obtained on day 0 of AZD1222 vaccination. The receptor comes from an adult in good health. V is TRBV7-2 and J is TRBJ2-2, with D perhaps matching TRBD2 (7 bases). CDR3 sequence: CASSLGGGALELFF. In DNA, the CDR3 is TGTGCCAGCAGCTTAGGAGGGGGGGCGTTGGAGCTGTTTTTT. The whole variable domain, filled in from reference TRBV7-2 and TRBJ2-2, reads GAGVSQSPSNKVTEKGKDVELRCDPISGHTALYWYRQSLGQGLEFLIYFQGNSAPDKSGLPSDRFSAERTGGSVSTLTIQRTQQEDSAVYLCASSLGGGALELFFGEGSRLTVL.